This passage covers 13 T cell receptor beta chains from one sample sequenced in a study of blood T cell repertoires in COVID-19. Using immunoSEQ multiplex PCR, the repertoire was profiled, and TCRdb retains in-frame clones only, with some absent. The sample shows 120,000 to 150,000 clones, 85% of them seen only once. The specimen was peripheral blood. The receptors come from a woman between 40 and 50 years old with active or convalescent COVID-19.

The chain is built from TRBV28 and TRBJ2-3; TRBD1 aligns across 7 bases. The CDR3 spans 13 residues. Germline V gene sequence: CDR1 MDHEN, CDR2 SYDVKM. The trim removed 6 bases at V and 6 bases at J, leaving 6 bases unmatched. The CDR3 reads CASSLGQVDTQYF. The CDR3 coding sequence is TGTGCCAGCAGCCTAGGACAGGTCGATACGCAGTATTTT.

The CDR3 region is CASSPPGTAHWGYTF. CDR3 nucleotides: TGTGCCAGCAGTCCACCTGGGACAGCCCATTGGGGCTACACCTTC. V gene TRBV27 combines with J gene TRBJ1-2; 7 bases match TRBD1. The CDR3 has 15 residues. The trim removed 5 bases at V and 8 bases at J, leaving 14 bases unmatched. CDR1 MNHEY and CDR2 SMNVEV come from the germline V gene (reference sequence).

For this clone: The limits of the CDR3 on the DNA are not certain, so only TCRdb's listed CDR3 is given. The chain joins TRBV27 to TRBJ1-2; the D call of TRBD1 is as the table states it, not checked on the DNA. The CDR3 length is 14 residues, termini included. Germline V gene data show CDR1 as MNHEY and CDR2 as SMNVEV (reference sequence). The CDR3 spells CASSFGTGTQPFTF.

This clone was counted once. The V gene is TRBV10-3, the J gene TRBJ1-1, with TRBD1 as a possible D gene (6 bases). Germline loops: CDR1 ENHRY, CDR2 SYGVKD. V shed 0 bases and J shed 11 bases, with 10 bases lying between them. CDR3 length: 12 residues. In DNA form, the CDR3 reads TGTGCCATCAGTGAGTCGCAGGGGAAGGCTTTCTTT. This gives the protein CAISESQGKAFF.

V gene TRBV9 combines with J gene TRBJ2-1; 12 bases fit TRBD2. Germline V gene sequence: CDR1 SGDLS, CDR2 YYNGEE. This CDR3 is built from 19 residues. The J segment lost 3 bases and the V segment lost 7 bases, leaving 17 bases of the junction unmatched. Here the CDR3 DNA reads TGTGCCAGCGGAGGGGGTGCGCTAGCGGGAGGGTCACTCTACAATGAGCAGTTCTTC. It translates to CASGGGALAGGSLYNEQFF.

The chain couples TRBV27 to TRBJ1-2; 7 bases are a match to TRBD1. This CDR3 region has 14 residues. The V segment lost 5 bases and the J segment 3 bases; nucleotides outside the gene matches: 6. Germline CDR1 MNHEY, CDR2 SMNVEV (reference sequence). The CDR3 protein is CASSGGQPDYGYTF. For the CDR3, the DNA is TGTGCCAGCAGTGGGGGACAGCCCGACTATGGCTACACCTTC.

J is TRBJ1-6 and V is TRBV3-1 (or the pseudogene TRBV3-2); a weak D match, TRBD1 (6 bases). This CDR3 spans 16 amino acids. Trimming cost V 0 bases and J 9 bases, with 15 bases left between them. Germline V gene sequence: CDR1 LGHDT, CDR2 YNNKEL (reference sequence). CDR3 loop: CASSQETYRESSPLHF. In DNA form, the CDR3 reads TGTGCCAGCAGCCAAGAGACGTACAGGGAAAGTTCACCCCTCCACTTT.

The chain links TRBV30 to TRBJ2-6, with 7 bases identical to TRBD1. The CDR3 consists of 17 residues. The germline V gene has CDR1 GTSNPN and CDR2 SVGIG (reference sequence). V shed 6 bases and J 0 bases; nucleotides not matched to a gene: 11. CDR3 bases: TGTGCCTGCGTACCGGGACAGTTACGCTCTGGGGCCAACGTCCTGACTTTC. Translated, it gives CACVPGQLRSGANVLTF.

The chain links TRBV18 to TRBJ1-1; D unclear. Germline-derived CDR1 and CDR2 are KGHSH and LQKENI. With 6 bases removed from V and 1 base from J, the gap between germline ends came to 9 bases. The CDR3 has 13 amino acids. CDR3 DNA sequence: TGTGCCAGCTCCCAGACGGGGAACACTGAAGCTTTCTTT. Translated, it gives CASSQTGNTEAFF.

V is TRBV6-5 and J is TRBJ1-1; D unresolved. CDR1 is MNHEY and CDR2 is SVGAGI in the germline V gene. Between the trimmed V and J ends, which lost 8 bases and 3 bases, there was a span of 19 bases. The CDR3 length is 15 residues. CDR3: CASRPDLPRDTEAFF. CDR3 coding DNA: TGTGCCAGCCGACCGGACCTTCCGAGGGACACTGAAGCTTTCTTT.

This clone showed up just once. CDR3 protein: CASSPLQQGNTEAFF. CDR3 DNA: TGTGCCAGCAGTCCCTTACAACAGGGGAACACTGAAGCTTTCTTT. This chain joins TRBV6-5 and TRBJ1-1; a possible D gene is TRBD1 (6 bases). The CDR3 has 15 amino acids. The germline CDR1 and CDR2 sequences are MNHEY and SVGAGI. V was clipped by 5 bases and J by 1 base, with 14 bases between them.

V usage is TRBV29-1 and J usage is TRBJ2-7, with D possibly matching TRBD2 (6 bases). The CDR3 has 12 amino acids. Germline assignment: CDR1 SQVTM and CDR2 ANQGSEA. V was cut by 4 bases and J by 1 base, with 8 bases left in between. This CDR3 is CSVAEGSYEQYF. CDR3 nucleotides: TGCAGCGTTGCGGAGGGTTCCTACGAGCAGTACTTC.

The chain couples TRBV7-9 to TRBJ1-1; possible D gene TRBD1, 5 bases. Germline assignment: CDR1 SEHNR and CDR2 FQNEAQ (reference sequence). Trimming pared 5 bases from V and 4 bases from J, leaving 11 bases between. The CDR3 is 13 amino acids. Written as DNA, the CDR3 is TGTGCCAGCAGCCAGACAGAAGGCACTGAAGCTTTCTTT. Encoded protein: CASSQTEGTEAFF. Variable domain in full (rest from reference TRBV7-9 and TRBJ1-1): DTGVSQNPRHKITKRGQNVTFRCDPISEHNRLYWYRQTLGQGPEFLTYFQNEAQLEKSRLLSDRFSAERPKGSFSTLEIQRTEQGDSAMYLCASSQTEGTEAFFGQGTRLTVV.